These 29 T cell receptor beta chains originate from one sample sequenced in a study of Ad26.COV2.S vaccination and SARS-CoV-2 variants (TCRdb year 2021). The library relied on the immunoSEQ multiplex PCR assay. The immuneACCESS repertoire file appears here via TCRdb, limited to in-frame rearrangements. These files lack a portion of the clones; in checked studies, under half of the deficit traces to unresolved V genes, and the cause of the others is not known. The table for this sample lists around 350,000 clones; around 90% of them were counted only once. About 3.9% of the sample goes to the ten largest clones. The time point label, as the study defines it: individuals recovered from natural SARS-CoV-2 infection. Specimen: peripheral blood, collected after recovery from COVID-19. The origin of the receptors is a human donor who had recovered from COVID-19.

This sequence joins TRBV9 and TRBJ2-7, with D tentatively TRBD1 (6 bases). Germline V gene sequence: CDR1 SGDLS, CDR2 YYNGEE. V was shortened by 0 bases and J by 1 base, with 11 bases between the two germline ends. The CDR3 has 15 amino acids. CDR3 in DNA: TGTGCCAGCAGCGTAGGCCCTGGACAGTCCTACGAGCAGTACTTC. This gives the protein CASSVGPGQSYEQYF.

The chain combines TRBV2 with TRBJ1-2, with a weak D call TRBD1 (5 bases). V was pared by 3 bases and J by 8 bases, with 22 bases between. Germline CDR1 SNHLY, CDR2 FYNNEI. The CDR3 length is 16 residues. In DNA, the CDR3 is TGTGCCAGCAGTGAGGACATCCAGGAGGCCCTGGGGGGCTACACCTTC. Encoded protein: CASSEDIQEALGGYTF.

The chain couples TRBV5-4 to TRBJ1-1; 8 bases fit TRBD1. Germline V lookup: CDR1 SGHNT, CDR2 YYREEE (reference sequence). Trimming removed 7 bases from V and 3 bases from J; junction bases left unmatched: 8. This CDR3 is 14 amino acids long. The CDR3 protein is CASARTGRDTEAFF. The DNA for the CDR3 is TGTGCCAGCGCACGGACAGGGAGGGACACTGAAGCTTTCTTT.

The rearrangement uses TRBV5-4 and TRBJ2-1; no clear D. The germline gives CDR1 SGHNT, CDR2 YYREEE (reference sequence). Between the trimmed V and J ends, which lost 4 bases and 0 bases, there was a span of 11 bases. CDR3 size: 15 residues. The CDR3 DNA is TGTGCCAGCAGCGCGGACCAAAGCTCCTACAATGAGCAGTTCTTC. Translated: CASSADQSSYNEQFF.

The CDR3 DNA is TGTGCCAGCAGCCAAGATCAGGCAGGGGGGAGGACCGGGGAGCTGTTTTTT. This translates into CASSQDQAGGRTGELFF. The rearrangement joins TRBV3-1 (or the pseudogene TRBV3-2) to TRBJ2-2, with D perhaps matching TRBD1 (7 bases). Germline lookup yields CDR1 LGHDT and CDR2 YNNKEL (reference sequence). The CDR3 extends over 17 amino acids. V gave up 0 bases and J gave up 5 bases, with 16 bases separating them.

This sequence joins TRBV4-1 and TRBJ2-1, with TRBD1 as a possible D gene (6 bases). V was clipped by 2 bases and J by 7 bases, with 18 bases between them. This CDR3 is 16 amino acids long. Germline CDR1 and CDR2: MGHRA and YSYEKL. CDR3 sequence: CASSQHRENTWNEQFF. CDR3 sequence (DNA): TGCGCCAGCAGCCAACACAGGGAAAACACATGGAATGAGCAGTTCTTC.

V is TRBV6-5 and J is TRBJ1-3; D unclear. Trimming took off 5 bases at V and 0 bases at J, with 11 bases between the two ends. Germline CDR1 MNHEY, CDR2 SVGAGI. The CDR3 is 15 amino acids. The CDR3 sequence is CASSQTLDSGNTIYF. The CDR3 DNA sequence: TGTGCCAGCAGTCAAACACTGGACTCTGGAAACACCATATATTTT.

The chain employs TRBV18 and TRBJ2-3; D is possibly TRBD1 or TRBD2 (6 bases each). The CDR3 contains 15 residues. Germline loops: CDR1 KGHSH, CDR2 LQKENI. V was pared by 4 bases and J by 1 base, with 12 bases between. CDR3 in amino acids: CASSQGGEGTDTQYF. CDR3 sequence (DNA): TGTGCCAGCTCACAGGGGGGCGAGGGCACAGATACGCAGTATTTT.

This chain's CDR3 is CASSNGVVGEQFF. The CDR3 DNA reads TGTGCCAGCAGTAACGGGGTAGTCGGTGAGCAGTTCTTC. J is TRBJ2-1 and V is TRBV6-2 or TRBV6-3; D perhaps matches TRBD2 (5 bases). Trimming pared 5 bases from V and 9 bases from J, leaving 14 bases between. Germline CDR1 and CDR2: MNHEY and SVGEGT. The CDR3 consists of 13 residues.

This chain's CDR3 is CASSLGVVGFGGNTIYF. CDR3 coding DNA: TGTGCCAGCAGCTTGGGGGTTGTGGGCTTCGGAGGAAACACCATATATTTT. V and J are TRBV5-6 and TRBJ1-3; D call uncertain. Trimming stripped 0 bases from V and 4 bases from J, with 17 bases between. This CDR3 region has 17 residues. Germline V gene sequence: CDR1 SGHDT, CDR2 YYEEEE.

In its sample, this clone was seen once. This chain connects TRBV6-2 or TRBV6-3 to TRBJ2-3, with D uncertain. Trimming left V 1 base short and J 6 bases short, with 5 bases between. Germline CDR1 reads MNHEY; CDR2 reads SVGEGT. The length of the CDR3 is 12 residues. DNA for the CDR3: TGTGCCAGCAGTTACTGGATTGATACGCAGTATTTT. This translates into CASSYWIDTQYF.

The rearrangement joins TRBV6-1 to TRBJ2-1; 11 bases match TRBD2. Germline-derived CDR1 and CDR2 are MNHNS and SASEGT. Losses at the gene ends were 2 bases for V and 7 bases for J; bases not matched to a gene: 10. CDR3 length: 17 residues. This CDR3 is CASSEQTRLAGSNEQFF. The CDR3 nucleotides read TGTGCCAGCAGTGAACAAACCAGACTAGCGGGGAGTAATGAGCAGTTCTTC.

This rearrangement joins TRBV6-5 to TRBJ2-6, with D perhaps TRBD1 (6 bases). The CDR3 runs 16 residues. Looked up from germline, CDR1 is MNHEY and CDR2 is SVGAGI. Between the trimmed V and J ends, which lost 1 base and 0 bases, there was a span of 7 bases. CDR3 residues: CASSYLQGSGANVLTF. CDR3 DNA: TGTGCCAGCAGTTACTTACAGGGCTCTGGGGCCAACGTCCTGACTTTC.

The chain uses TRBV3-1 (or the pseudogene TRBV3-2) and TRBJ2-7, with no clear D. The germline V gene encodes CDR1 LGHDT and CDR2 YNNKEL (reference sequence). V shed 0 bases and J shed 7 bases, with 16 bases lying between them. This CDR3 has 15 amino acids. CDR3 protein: CASSQESPGLGEQYF. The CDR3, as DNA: TGTGCCAGCAGCCAAGAGAGTCCAGGCCTGGGGGAGCAGTACTTC.

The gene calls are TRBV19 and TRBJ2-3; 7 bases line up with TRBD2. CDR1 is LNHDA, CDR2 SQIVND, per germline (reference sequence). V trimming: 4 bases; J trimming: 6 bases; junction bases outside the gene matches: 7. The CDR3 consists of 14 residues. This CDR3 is CASSTAAGGDTQYF. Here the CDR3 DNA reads TGTGCCAGTAGTACCGCAGCCGGGGGGGATACGCAGTATTTT.

Here the CDR3 DNA reads TGTGCCAGCAGCCCCGTCCGGCGGACTGTCATGAACACTGAAGCTTTCTTT. Translated: CASSPVRRTVMNTEAFF. The rearrangement joins TRBV3-1 (or the pseudogene TRBV3-2) to TRBJ1-1; D uncertain. CDR1 is LGHDT and CDR2 is YNNKEL in the germline V gene (reference sequence). This CDR3 is 17 amino acids long. Trimming pared 4 bases from V and 0 bases from J, leaving 18 bases between.

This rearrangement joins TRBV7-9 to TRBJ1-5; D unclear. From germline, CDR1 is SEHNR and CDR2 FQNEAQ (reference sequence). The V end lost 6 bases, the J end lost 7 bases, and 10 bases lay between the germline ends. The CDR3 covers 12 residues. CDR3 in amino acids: CASSSGGQPQHF. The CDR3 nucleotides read TGTGCCAGCAGTTCAGGAGGGCAGCCCCAGCATTTT.

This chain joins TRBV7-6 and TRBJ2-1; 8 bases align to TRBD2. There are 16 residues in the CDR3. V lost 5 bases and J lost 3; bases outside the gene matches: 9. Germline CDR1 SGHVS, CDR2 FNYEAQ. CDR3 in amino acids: CASSPRRGVHYNEQFF. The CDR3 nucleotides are TGTGCCAGCAGCCCCAGGCGGGGGGTACACTACAATGAGCAGTTCTTC.

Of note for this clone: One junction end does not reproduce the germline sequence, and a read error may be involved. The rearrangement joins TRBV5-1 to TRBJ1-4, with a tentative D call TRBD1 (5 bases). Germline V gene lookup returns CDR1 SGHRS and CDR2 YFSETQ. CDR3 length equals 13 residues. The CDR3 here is CASSLAVGTGWLF. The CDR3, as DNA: TGCGCCAGCAGCTTGGCCGTAGGAACAGGATGGCTTTTT.

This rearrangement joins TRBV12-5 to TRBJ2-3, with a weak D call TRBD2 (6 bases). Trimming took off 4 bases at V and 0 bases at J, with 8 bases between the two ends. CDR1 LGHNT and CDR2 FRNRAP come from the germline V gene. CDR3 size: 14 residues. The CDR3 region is CASGWRVSTDTQYF. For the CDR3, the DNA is TGTGCTAGTGGTTGGAGGGTTAGCACAGATACGCAGTATTTT.

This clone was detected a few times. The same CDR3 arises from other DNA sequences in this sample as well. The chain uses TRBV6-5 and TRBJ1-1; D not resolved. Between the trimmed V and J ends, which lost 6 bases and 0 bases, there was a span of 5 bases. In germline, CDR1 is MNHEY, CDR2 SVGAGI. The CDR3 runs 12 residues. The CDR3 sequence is CASSRLNTEAFF. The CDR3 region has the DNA TGTGCCAGCAGCCGATTGAACACTGAAGCTTTCTTT.

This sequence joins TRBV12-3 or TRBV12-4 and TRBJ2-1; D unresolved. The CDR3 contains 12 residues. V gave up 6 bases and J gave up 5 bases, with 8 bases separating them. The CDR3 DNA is TGTGCCAGCAGCGAACGGAACAATGAGCAGTTCTTC. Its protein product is CASSERNNEQFF.

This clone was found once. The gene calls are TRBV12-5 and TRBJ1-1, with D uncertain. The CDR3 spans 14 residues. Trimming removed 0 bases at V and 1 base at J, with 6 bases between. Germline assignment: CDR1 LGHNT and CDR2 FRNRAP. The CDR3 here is CASGLVQKNTEAFF. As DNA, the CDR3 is TGTGCTAGTGGTTTGGTACAGAAGAACACTGAAGCTTTCTTT.

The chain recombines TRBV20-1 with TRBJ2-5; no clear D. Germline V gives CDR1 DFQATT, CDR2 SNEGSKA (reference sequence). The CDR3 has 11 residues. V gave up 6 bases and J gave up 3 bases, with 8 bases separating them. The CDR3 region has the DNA TGCAGTGCGTTAGGCGAAGAGACCCAGTACTTC. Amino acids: CSALGEETQYF.

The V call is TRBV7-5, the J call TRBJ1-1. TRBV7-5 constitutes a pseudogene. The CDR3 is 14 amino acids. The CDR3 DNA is TGTGCCAGAAGCTTAAACTTCGGGGCGTCGGAAGCTTTCTTT. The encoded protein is CARSLNFGASEAFF.

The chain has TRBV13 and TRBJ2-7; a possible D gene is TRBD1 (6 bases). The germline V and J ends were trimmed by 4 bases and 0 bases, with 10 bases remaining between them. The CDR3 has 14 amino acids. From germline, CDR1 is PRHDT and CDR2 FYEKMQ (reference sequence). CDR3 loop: CASSYRALSYEQYF. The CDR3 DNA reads TGTGCCAGCAGCTACAGGGCACTCTCCTACGAGCAGTACTTC. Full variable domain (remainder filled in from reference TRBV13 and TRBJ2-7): AAGVIQSPRHLIKEKRETATLKCYPIPRHDTVYWYQQGPGQDPQFLISFYEKMQSDKGSIPDRFSAQQFSDYHSELNMSSLELGDSALYFCASSYRALSYEQYFGPGTRLTVT.

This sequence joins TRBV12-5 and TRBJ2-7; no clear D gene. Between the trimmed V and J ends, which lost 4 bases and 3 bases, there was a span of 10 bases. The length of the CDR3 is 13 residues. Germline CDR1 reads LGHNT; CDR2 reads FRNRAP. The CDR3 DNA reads TGTGCTAGTGGTTCGAATCTAGGCTACGAGCAGTACTTC. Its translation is CASGSNLGYEQYF.

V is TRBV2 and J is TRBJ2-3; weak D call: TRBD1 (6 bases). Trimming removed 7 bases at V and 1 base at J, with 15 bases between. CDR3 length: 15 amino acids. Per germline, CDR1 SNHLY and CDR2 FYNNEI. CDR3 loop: CASTTGGVGTDTQYF. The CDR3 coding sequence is TGTGCCAGCACGACAGGTGGAGTGGGCACAGATACGCAGTATTTT.

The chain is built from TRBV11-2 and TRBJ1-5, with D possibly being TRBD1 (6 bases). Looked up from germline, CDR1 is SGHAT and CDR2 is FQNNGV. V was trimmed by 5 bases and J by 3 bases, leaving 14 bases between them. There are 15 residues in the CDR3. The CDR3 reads CASSVGGQVNQPQHF. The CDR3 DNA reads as TGTGCCAGCAGCGTCGGGGGGCAGGTCAATCAGCCCCAGCATTTT. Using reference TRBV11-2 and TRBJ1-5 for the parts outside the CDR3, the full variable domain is EAGVAQSPRYKIIEKRQSVAFWCNPISGHATLYWYQQILGQGPKLLIQFQNNGVVDDSQLPKDRFSAERLKGVDSTLKIQPAKLEDSAVYLCASSVGGQVNQPQHFGDGTRLSIL.